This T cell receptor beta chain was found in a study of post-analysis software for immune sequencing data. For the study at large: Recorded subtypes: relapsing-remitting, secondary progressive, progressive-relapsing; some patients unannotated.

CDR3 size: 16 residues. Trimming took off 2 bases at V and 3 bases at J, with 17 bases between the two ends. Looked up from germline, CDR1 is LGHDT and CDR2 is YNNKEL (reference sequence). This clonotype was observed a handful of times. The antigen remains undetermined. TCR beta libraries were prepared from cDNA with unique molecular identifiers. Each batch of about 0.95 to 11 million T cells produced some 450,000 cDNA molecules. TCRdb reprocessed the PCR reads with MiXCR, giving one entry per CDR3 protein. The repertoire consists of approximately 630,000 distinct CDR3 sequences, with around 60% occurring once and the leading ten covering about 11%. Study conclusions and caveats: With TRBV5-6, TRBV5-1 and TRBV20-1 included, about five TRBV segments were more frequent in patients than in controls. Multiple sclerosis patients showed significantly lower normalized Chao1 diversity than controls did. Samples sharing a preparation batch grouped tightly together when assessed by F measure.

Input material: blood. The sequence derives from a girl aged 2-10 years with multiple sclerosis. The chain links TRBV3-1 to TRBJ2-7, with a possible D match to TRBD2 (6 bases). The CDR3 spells CASSQFGGGSLYEQYF. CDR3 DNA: TGTGCCAGCAGCCAATTCGGTGGAGGGAGTCTCTACGAGCAGTACTTC.